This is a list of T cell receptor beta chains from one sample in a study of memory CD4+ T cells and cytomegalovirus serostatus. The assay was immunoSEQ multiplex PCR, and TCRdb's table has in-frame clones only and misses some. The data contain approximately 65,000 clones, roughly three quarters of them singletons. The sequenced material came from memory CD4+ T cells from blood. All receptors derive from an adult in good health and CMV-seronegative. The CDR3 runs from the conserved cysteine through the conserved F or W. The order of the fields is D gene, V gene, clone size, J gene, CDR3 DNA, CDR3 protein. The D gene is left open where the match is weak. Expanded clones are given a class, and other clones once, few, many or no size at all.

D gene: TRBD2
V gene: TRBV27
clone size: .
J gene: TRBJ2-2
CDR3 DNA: TGTGCCAGCAGTTTAACTCCGGGACTAGCGGGGGTCGGGGAGCTGTTTTTT
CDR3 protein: CASSLTPGLAGVGELFF

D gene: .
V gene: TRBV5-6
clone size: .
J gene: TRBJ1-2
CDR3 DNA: TGTGCCAGCAGCTTGGGTCCAGCCCTTAGGAGTGGCTACACCTTC
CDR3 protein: CASSLGPALRSGYTF

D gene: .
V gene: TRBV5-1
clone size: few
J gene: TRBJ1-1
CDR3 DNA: TGCGCCAGCCGCTACAGGGAGTTGGACACTGAAGCTTTCTTT
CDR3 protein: CASRYRELDTEAFF

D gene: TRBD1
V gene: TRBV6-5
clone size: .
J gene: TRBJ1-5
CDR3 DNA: TGTGCCAGCAGTCGCGACAGGGACTATCAGCCCCAGCATTTT
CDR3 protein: CASSRDRDYQPQHF

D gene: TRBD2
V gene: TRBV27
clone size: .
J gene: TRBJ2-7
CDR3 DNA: TGTGCCAGCAGTTCGGGACTAGCGGGGGCTATCTACGAGCAGTACTTC
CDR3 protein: CASSSGLAGAIYEQYF

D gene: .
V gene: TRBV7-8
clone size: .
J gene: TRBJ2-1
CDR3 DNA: TGTGCCAGCAGCTTAGGGGGGGGCGGTGGGTACAATGAGCAGTTCTTC
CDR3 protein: CASSLGGGGGYNEQFF

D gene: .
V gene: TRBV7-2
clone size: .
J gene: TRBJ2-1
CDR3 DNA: TGTGCCAGCACCGAAAACTATGACCGCTACAATGAGCAGTTCTTC
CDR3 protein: CASTENYDRYNEQFF

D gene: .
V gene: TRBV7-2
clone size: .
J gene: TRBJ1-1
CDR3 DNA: TGTGCCAGCAGCTTAGTTAAGGCACAGCAGGACACTGAAGCTTTCTTT
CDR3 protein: CASSLVKAQQDTEAFF

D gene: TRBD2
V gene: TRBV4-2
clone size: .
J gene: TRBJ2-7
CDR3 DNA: TGTGCCAGCAGCCGGGAGCGGGACTTCTACGAGCAGTACTTC
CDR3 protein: CASSRERDFYEQYF

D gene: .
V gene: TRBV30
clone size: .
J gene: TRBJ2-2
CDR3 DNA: TGTGCCTGGAGAACCGGGGTGTTTGTACGCGCCTCGAACACCGGGGAGCTGTTTTTT
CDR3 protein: CAWRTGVFVRASNTGELFF

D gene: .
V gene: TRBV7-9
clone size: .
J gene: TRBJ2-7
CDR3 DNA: TGTGCCAGCACCTTCCGTAGGGGGAGCAACGAGCAGTACTTC
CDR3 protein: CASTFRRGSNEQYF

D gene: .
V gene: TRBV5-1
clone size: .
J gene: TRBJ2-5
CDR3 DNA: TGCGCCAGCAGCTTTGGGGTTAGAGGGGGTCGGAGGGAGACCCAGTACTTC
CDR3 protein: CASSFGVRGGRRETQYF

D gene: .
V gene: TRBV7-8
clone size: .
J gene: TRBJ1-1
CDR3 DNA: TGTGCCAGCAGCGCAGGTTATGGGGGCATGAACACTGAAGCTTTCTTT
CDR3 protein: CASSAGYGGMNTEAFF

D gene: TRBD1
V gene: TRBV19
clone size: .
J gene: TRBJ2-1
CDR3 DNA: TGTGCCAGTGGGAATCCGGGACAGGGGGGCAATGAGCAGTTCTTC
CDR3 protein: CASGNPGQGGNEQFF

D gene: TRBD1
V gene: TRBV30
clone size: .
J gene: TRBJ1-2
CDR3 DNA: TGTGCCTGGAGTGTCGGACAGGGGGTAAAAGGCTACACCTTC
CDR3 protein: CAWSVGQGVKGYTF

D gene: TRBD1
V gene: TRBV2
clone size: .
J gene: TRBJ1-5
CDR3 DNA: TGTGCCAGCAGGGGGGACAGGGGAAATTATCAGCCCCAGCATTTT
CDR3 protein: CASRGDRGNYQPQHF

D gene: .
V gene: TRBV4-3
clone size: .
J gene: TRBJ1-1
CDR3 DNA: TGCGCCAGCAGTCGTGACAGGAACACTGAAGCTTTCTTT
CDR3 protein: CASSRDRNTEAFF

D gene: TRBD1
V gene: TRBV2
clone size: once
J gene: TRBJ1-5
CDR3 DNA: TGTGCCAGCACCGGGACAGGGGGCCCCAATCAGCCCCAGCATTTT
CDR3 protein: CASTGTGGPNQPQHF

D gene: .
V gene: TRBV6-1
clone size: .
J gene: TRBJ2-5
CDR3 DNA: TGTGCCAGCAGTGAAATCGGGGGGCCGCGTAAGACCCAGTACTTC
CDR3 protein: CASSEIGGPRKTQYF

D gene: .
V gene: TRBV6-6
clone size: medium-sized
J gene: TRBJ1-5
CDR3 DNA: TGTGCCAGCAGACGGAGAGGGCAGGGGTCTGTATCGCCCCAGCATTTT
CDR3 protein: CASRRRGQGSVSPQHF

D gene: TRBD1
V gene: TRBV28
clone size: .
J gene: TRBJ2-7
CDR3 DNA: TGTGCCAGCAGTTCGGGACAGGGAACCGACGAGCAGTACTTC
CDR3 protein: CASSSGQGTDEQYF

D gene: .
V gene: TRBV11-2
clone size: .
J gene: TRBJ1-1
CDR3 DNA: TGTGCCAGCAGCCTACAGGAGAACACTGAAGCTTTCTTT
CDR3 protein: CASSLQENTEAFF

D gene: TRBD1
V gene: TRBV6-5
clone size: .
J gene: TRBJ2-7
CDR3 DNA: TGTGCCAGCAGCAAAACAGGGGGCTCCTACGAGCAGTACTTC
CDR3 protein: CASSKTGGSYEQYF

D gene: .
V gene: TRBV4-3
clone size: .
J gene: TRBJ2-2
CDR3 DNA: TGCGCCAGCAGCCCCGTCGGGGATGCGAACACCGGGGAGCTGTTTTTT
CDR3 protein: CASSPVGDANTGELFF

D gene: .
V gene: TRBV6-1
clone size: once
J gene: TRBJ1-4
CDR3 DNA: TGTGCCAGCAGTGAAGTGGGATGGAATGAAAAACTGTTTTTT
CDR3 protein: CASSEVGWNEKLFF

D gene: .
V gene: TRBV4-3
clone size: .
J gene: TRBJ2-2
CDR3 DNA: TGCGCCAGCAGCCAAGATTCAGGATACACCGGGGAGCTGTTTTTT
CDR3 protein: CASSQDSGYTGELFF

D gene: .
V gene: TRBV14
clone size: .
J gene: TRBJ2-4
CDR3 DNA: TGTGCCAGCAGCCCTACGTACGGGCTAGCCAAAAACATTCAGTACTTC
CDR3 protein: CASSPTYGLAKNIQYF

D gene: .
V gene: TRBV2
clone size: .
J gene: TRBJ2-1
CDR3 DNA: TGTGCCAGCAGTTACTACCTCTACAATGAGCAGTTCTTC
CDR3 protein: CASSYYLYNEQFF

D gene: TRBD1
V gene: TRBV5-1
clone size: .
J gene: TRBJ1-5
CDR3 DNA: TGCGCCAGCAGCTTGGATGGACAGGGCAATCAGCCCCAGCATTTT
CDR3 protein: CASSLDGQGNQPQHF

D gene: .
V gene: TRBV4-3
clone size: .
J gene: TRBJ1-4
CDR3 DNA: TGCGCCAGCAGCCTCACAGGGACTGGTGAAAAACTGTTTTTT
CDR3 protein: CASSLTGTGEKLFF

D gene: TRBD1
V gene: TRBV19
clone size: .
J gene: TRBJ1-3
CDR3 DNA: TGTGCCAGTAACGCGGACAGGAGGCACTCTGGAAACACCATATATTTT
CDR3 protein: CASNADRRHSGNTIYF

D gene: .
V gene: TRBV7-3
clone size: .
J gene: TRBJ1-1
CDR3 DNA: TGTGCCAGCAGCTTAAGGGCAGAGGGGAACACTGAAGCTTTCTTT
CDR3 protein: CASSLRAEGNTEAFF

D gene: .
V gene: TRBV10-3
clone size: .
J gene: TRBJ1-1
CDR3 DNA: TGTGCCATCAGTGATAGGGGGGGGACCGGGGGCACTGAAGCTTTCTTT
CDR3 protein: CAISDRGGTGGTEAFF

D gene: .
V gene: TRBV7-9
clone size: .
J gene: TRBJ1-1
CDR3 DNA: TGTGCCAGCAGCTTACGGGAACTCGGGGCTTTCTTT
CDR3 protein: CASSLRELGAFF

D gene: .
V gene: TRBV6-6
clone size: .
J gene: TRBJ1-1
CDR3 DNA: TGTGCCAGCAGTTTACAGGGCGTTACTGAAGCTTTCTTT
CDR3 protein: CASSLQGVTEAFF

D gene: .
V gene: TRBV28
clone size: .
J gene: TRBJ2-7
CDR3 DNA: TGTGCCAGCAGTTTAGGGGTTAGCGCGGGCTACGAGCAGTACTTC
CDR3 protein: CASSLGVSAGYEQYF

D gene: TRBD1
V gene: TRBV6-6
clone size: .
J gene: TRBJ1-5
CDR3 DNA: TGTGCCAGCAGATCTACGACAGGGGGGTGGTATCAGCCCCAGCATTTT
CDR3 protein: CASRSTTGGWYQPQHF

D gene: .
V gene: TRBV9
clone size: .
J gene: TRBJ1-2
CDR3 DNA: TGTGCCAGCAGCGTAGACCCTGAGGGCTATGGCTACACCTTC
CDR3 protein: CASSVDPEGYGYTF

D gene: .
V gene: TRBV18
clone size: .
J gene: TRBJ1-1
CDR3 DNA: TGTGCCAGCTCACCGATTGTGAACACTGAAGCTTTCTTT
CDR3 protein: CASSPIVNTEAFF

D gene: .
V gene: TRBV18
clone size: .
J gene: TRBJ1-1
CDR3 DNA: TGTGCCAGCTCACCAGGGGCTTGGCGTGACACTGAAGCTTTCTTT
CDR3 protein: CASSPGAWRDTEAFF

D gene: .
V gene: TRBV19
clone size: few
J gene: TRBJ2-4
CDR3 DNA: TGTGCCAGTAGTACTTGGGGGGCCAAAAACATTCAGTACTTC
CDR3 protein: CASSTWGAKNIQYF

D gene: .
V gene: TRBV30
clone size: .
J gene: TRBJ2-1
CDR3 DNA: TGTGCCTGGAGAGGGGACGCAGGCGTTGGCTACAATGAGCAGTTCTTC
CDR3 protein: CAWRGDAGVGYNEQFF